A single sample gave rise to the 10 T cell receptor beta chains below, sequenced in a study of blood T cell repertoires in COVID-19. Assay: immunoSEQ multiplex PCR; the TCRdb copy retains only in-frame clones and omits some. The table records under 200,000 clones, roughly 84% of them present only once. The material sequenced was peripheral blood. The source is a human donor in a cohort sampled during active COVID-19.

The chain joins TRBV2 to TRBJ1-2; unclear D gene. V lost 5 bases and J lost 6, with 13 bases in between. This CDR3 comprises 13 residues. CDR1 and CDR2 from the germline V gene are SNHLY and FYNNEI. CDR3 nucleotides: TGTGCCAGCAGTATTTCGGGGAGGGATGGCTACACCTTC. The encoded protein is CASSISGRDGYTF.

This chain links TRBV15 with TRBJ2-5; 13 nucleotides agree with TRBD2. Germline V gene sequence: CDR1 LNHNV, CDR2 YYDKDF (reference sequence). This CDR3 is 19 amino acids long. The junction had 9 bases not matched to a gene; V was cut back by 0 bases and J by 2 bases. In DNA form, the CDR3 reads TGTGCCACCAGCAGAGATCTAGGACTAGCGGGAGTGGGTCAAGAGACCCAGTACTTC. Translation gives CATSRDLGLAGVGQETQYF.

The CDR3 region has the DNA TGTGCCAGCAGACCGCTCGAGGGACAGCAGGGCTATGGCTACACCTTC. Protein product: CASRPLEGQQGYGYTF. The chain joins TRBV5-6 to TRBJ1-2; 7 positions match TRBD1. Germline-derived CDR1 and CDR2 are SGHDT and YYEEEE. J gave up 4 bases and V 5 bases, and 14 bases lay outside the gene matches. The CDR3 is 16 residues long.

This clone was counted a few times. This rearrangement joins TRBV18 to TRBJ2-7; D possibly corresponds to TRBD1 (6 bases). CDR1 is KGHSH, CDR2 LQKENI, per germline. The ends were cut back, 2 bases at V and 6 bases at J, with 14 bases in the middle. CDR3 length: 14 amino acids. CDR3 region: CASSPDQGITEQYF. CDR3 in DNA: TGTGCCAGCTCACCAGATCAGGGGATTACCGAGCAGTACTTC.

J is TRBJ2-7 and V is TRBV6-5; 11 bases are a match to TRBD2. Per germline, CDR1 MNHEY and CDR2 SVGAGI. This CDR3 is built from 16 residues. Trimming cost V 0 bases and J 0 bases; bases outside gene matches: 1. The CDR3 protein is CASSYSGLAASYEQYF. In DNA form, the CDR3 reads TGTGCCAGCAGTTACTCGGGACTAGCGGCCTCCTACGAGCAGTACTTC.

V and J are TRBV7-3 and TRBJ1-4; D possibly corresponds to TRBD1 (6 bases). The CDR3 covers 15 residues. The V and J ends lost 5 bases and 4 bases respectively, with 14 bases between them. Germline CDR1 is SGHTA and CDR2 is FQGTGA. CDR3 sequence (DNA): TGTGCCAGCAGCCCCTCCGGGGGGCTTAATGAAAAACTGTTTTTT. Translated: CASSPSGGLNEKLFF.

The genes are TRBV6-6 and TRBJ2-7; 7 bases match TRBD1. This CDR3 comprises 16 residues. V was pared by 4 bases and J by 0 bases, with 9 bases of the junction left unmatched. Germline-derived CDR1 and CDR2 are MNHNY and SVGAGI (reference sequence). CDR3 amino acids: CASSSNRGQSSYEQYF. Written as DNA, the CDR3 is TGTGCCAGCAGTTCCAATCGGGGACAGAGCTCCTACGAGCAGTACTTC.

The CDR3 DNA is TGTGCCAGCAGGCAGGGGTTGTTCGAAAAACTGTTTTTT. Its protein is CASRQGLFEKLFF. This chain uses TRBV2 with TRBJ1-4, with D perhaps matching TRBD1 (6 bases). This CDR3 is 13 amino acids long. CDR1 and CDR2 from the germline V gene are SNHLY and FYNNEI. V was trimmed by 6 bases and J by 8 bases, leaving 13 bases between them.

The DNA for the CDR3 is TGTGCCAGCAGGGGCAGGTCCCTCGGGGCCAACGTCCTGACTTTC. It codes for CASRGRSLGANVLTF. The rearrangement uses TRBV28 and TRBJ2-6; no clear D. With 6 bases removed from V and 4 bases from J, the gap between germline ends came to 13 bases. In germline, CDR1 is MDHEN, CDR2 SYDVKM. This CDR3 has 15 residues.

This clone was recorded a few times. The V and J genes are TRBV5-4 and TRBJ2-7, with a tentative D call TRBD1 (7 bases). V lost 4 bases and J lost 1, with 18 bases in between. The CDR3 runs 16 residues. The germline V gene encodes CDR1 SGHNT and CDR2 YYREEE (reference sequence). CDR3 nucleotides: TGTGCCAGCAGCCTTCCACCGACAGGGAGGTCCTACGAGCAGTACTTC. This translates into CASSLPPTGRSYEQYF.